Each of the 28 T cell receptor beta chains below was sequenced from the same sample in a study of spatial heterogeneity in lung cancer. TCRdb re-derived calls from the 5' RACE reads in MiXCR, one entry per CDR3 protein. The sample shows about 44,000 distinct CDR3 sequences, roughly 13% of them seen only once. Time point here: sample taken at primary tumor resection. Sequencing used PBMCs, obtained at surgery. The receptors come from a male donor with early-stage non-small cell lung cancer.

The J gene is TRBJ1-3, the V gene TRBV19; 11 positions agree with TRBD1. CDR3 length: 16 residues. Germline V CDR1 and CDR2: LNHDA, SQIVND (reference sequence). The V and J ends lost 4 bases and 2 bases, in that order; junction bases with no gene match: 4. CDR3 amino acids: CASSRGQGAAGNTIYF. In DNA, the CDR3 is TGTGCCAGTAGTAGAGGACAGGGGGCTGCTGGAAACACCATATATTTT.

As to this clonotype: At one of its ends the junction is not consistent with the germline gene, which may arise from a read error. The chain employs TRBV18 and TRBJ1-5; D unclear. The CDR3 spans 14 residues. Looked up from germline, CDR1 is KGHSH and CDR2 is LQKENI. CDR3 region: CASSLWGRNQPQHF. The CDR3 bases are TGTGCCAGTTCACTATGGGGAAGGAATCAGCCCCAGCATTTT.

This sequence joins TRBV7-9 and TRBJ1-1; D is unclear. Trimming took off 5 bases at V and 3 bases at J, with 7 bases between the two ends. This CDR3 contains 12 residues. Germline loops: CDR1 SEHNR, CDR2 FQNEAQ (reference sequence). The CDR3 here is CASSQGHTEAFF. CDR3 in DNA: TGTGCCAGCAGCCAAGGACACACTGAAGCTTTCTTT.

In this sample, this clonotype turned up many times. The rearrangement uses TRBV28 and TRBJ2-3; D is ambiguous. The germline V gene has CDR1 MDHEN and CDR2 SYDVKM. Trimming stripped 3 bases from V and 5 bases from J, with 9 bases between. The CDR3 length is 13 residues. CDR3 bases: TGTGCCAGCAGTTTCCCCGCTATAGATACGCAGTATTTT. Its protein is CASSFPAIDTQYF.

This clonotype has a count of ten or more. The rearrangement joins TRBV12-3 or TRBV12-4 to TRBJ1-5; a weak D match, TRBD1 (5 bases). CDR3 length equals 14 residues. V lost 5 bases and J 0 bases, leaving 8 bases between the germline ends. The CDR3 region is CASSPQVSNQPQHF. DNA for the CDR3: TGTGCCAGCAGTCCACAGGTTAGCAATCAGCCCCAGCATTTT.

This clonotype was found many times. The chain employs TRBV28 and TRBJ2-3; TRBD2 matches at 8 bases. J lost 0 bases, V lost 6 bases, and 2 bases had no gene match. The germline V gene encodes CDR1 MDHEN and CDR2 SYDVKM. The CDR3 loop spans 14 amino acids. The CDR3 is CASRQRGSTDTQYF. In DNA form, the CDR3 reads TGTGCCAGCAGACAGCGGGGGAGCACAGATACGCAGTATTTT.

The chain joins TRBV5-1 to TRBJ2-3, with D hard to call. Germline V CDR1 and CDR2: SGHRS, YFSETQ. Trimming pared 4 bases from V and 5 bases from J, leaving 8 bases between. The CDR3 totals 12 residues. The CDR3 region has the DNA TGCGCCAGCAGCGACCTAGGAGATACGCAGTATTTT. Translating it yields CASSDLGDTQYF. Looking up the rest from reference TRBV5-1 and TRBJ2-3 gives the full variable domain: KAGVTQTPRYLIKTRGQQVTLSCSPISGHRSVSWYQQTPGQGLQFLFEYFSETQRNKGNFPGRFSGRQFSNSRSEMNVSTLELGDSALYLCASSDLGDTQYFGPGTRLTVL.

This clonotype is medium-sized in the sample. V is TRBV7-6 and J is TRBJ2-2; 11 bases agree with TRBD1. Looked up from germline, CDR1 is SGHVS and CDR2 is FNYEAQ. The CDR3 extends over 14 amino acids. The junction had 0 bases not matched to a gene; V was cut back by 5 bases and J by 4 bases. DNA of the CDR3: TGTGCCAGCAGCGGGACAGGGGGCACCGGGGAGCTGTTTTTT. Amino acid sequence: CASSGTGGTGELFF.

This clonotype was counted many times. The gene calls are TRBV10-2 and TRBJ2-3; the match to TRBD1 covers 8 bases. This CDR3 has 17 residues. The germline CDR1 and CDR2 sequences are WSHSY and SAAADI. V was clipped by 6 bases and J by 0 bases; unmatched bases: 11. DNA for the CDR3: TGCGCCAGCAGGGACCCAGGGGGCCCCCTTAGCACAGATACGCAGTATTTT. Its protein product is CASRDPGGPLSTDTQYF.

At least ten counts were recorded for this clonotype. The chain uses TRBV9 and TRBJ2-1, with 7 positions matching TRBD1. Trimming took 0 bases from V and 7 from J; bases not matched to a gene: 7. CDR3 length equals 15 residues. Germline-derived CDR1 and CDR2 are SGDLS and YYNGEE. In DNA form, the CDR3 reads TGTGCCAGCAGCGTAGTGCCCCACAGGGGTAATGAGCAGTTCTTC. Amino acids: CASSVVPHRGNEQFF.

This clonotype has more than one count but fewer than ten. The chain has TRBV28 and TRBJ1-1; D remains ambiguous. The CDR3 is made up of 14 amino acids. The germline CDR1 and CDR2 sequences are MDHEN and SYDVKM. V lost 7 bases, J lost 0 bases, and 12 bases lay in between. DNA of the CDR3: TGTGCCAGCATTCTTGGGGTCATGAACACTGAAGCTTTCTTT. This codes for CASILGVMNTEAFF.

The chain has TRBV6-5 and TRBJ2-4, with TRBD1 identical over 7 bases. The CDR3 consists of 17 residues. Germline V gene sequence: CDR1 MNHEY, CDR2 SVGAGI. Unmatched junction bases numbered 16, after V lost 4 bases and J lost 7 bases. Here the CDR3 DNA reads TGTGCCAGCAGTTCGGACCCAAGATCAGACAGGGCGAACATTCAGTACTTC. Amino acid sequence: CASSSDPRSDRANIQYF.

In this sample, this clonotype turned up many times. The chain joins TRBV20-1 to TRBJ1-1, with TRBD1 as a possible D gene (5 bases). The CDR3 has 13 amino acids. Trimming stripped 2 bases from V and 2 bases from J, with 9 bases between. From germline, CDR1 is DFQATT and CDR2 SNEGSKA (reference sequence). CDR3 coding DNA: TGCAGTGCTAGAAAGGACACTAACACTGAAGCTTTCTTT. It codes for CSARKDTNTEAFF.

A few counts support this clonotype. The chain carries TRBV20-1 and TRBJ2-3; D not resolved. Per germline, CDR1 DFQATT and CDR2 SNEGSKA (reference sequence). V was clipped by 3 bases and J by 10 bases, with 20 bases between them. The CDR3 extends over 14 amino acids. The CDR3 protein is CSASNPGHPPAQYF. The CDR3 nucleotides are TGCAGTGCTAGCAATCCCGGGCACCCCCCAGCGCAGTATTTT.

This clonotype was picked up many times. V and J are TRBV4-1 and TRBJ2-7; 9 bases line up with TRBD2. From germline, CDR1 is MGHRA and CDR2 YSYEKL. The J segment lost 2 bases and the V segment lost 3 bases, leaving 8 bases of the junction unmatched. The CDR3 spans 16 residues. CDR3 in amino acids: CASSHLGLARTYEQYF. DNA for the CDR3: TGCGCCAGCAGCCATCTCGGACTAGCGAGGACCTACGAGCAGTACTTC.

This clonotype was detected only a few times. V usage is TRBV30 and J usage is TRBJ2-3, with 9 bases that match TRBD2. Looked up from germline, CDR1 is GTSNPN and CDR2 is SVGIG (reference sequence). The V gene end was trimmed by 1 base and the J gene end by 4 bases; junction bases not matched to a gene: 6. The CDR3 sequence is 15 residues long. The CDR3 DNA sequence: TGTGCCTGGAGTGAACTAGCGGGTAGTCCAGATACGCAGTATTTT. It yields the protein CAWSELAGSPDTQYF.

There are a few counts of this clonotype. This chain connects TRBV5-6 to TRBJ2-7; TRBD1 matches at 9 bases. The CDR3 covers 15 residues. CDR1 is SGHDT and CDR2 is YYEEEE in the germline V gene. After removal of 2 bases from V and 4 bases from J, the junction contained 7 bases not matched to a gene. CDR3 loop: CASSFRGTGKYEQYF. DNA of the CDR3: TGTGCCAGCAGCTTTAGGGGGACAGGGAAATACGAGCAGTACTTC.

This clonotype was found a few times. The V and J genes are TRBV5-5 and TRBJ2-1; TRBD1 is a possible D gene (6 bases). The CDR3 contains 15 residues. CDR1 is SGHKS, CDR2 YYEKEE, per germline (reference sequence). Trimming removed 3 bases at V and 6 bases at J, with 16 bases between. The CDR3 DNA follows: TGTGCCAGCAGCTCCCCGGCCCAGGGGACCAATGAGCAGTTCTTC. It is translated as CASSSPAQGTNEQFF.

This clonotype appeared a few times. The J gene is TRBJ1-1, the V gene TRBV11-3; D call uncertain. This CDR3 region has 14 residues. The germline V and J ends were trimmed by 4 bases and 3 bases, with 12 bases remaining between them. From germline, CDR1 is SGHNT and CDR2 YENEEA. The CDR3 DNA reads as TGTGCCAGCAGCTCAGATCCCCGAGACACTGAAGCTTTCTTT. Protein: CASSSDPRDTEAFF.

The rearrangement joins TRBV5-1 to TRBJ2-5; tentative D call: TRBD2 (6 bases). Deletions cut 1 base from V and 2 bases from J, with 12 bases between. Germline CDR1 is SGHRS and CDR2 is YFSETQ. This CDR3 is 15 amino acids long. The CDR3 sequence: CASSLSGATQETQYF. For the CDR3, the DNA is TGCGCCAGCAGCTTGTCGGGAGCCACGCAAGAGACCCAGTACTTC.

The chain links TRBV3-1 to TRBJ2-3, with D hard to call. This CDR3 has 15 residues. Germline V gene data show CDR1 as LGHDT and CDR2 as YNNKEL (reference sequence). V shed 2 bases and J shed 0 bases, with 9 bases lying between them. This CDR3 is CASSQQFESTDTQYF. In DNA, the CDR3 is TGTGCCAGCAGCCAACAGTTTGAGAGCACAGATACGCAGTATTTT.

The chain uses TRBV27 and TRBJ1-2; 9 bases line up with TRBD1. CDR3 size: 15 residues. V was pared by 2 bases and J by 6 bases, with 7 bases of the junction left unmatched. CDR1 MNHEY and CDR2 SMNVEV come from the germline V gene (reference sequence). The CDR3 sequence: CASSLIAGTGNGYTF. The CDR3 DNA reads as TGTGCCAGCAGTTTAATCGCCGGGACAGGGAATGGCTACACCTTC.

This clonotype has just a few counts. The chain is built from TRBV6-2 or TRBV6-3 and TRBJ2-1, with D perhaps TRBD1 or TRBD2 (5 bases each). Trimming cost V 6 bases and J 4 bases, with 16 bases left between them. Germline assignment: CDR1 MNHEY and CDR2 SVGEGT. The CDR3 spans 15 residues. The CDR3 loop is CASSSSRGLYNEQFF. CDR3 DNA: TGTGCCAGCAGCTCCAGTCGGGGCTTATACAATGAGCAGTTCTTC.

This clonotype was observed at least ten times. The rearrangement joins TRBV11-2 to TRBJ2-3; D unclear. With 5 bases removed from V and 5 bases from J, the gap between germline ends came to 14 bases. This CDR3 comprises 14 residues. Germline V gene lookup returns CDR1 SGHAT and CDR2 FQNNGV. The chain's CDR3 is CASSPTLGLDTQYF. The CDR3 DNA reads TGTGCCAGCAGCCCCACATTGGGGTTAGATACGCAGTATTTT.

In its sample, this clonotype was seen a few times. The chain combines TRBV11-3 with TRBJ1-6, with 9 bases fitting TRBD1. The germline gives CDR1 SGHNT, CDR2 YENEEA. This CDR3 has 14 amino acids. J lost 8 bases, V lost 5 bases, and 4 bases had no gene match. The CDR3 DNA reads TGTGCCAGCAGCACCCGGACAGGGGATTCACCCCTCCACTTT. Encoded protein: CASSTRTGDSPLHF.

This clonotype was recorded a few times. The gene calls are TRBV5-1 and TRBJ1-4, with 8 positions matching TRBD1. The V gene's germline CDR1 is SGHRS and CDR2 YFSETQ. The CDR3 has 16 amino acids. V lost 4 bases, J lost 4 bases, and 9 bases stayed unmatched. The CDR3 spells CASSPGRDRYNEKLFF. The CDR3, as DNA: TGCGCCAGCAGCCCAGGCCGGGACAGGTATAATGAAAAACTGTTTTTT.

In nucleotides, the CDR3 is TGTGCCAGCAGTTTGCGACTAGCGGGGTTGCGCCCCTACGAGCAGTACTTC. It is translated as CASSLRLAGLRPYEQYF. The rearrangement links TRBV12-3 or TRBV12-4 to TRBJ2-7; 11 bases map to TRBD2. The CDR3 is 17 amino acids. With V trimmed by 3 bases and J by 2 bases, 9 bases remained unmatched.

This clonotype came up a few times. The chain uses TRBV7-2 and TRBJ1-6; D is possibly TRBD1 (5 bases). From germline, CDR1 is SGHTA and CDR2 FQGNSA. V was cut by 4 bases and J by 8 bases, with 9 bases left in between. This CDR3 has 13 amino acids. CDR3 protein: CASSSRADSPLHF. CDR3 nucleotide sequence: TGTGCCAGCAGCTCCAGGGCGGATTCACCCCTCCACTTT.